The sequence of this T cell receptor (beta chain) was determined in a study of cytomegalovirus exposure and HLA in healthy donors. Study observations and caveats: The authors later found TCR association rates varying by HLA locus, with DRB1 most and HLA-C fewest. Reportedly, cytomegalovirus status was diagnosed with high sensitivity and specificity. In a later analysis, HLA-associated TCR beta chains were more clonally expanded than equally common others.

A single count supports this clone. Its antigen is undetermined. 13 Jbeta primers and 60 Vbeta primers were used for the PCR. Generated by immunoSEQ multiplex PCR, the TCRdb table keeps only in-frame clones and is missing some. The sample holds around 140,000 clones, around 90% seen once. The sequence was collected from a woman between 40 and 50 years old in good health and CMV-seronegative. Sequencing was carried out using PBMCs.

CDR3 nucleotide sequence: TGTGCCTGGAGTATAGAAAACAGGGTTTCTAAGTATTTT. Translated, it gives CAWSIENRVSKYF. The chain couples TRBV30 to TRBJ2-3, with D possibly being TRBD1 (6 bases). V was pared by 2 bases and J by 13 bases, with 19 bases between. Germline V gives CDR1 GTSNPN, CDR2 SVGIG (reference sequence). The CDR3 runs 13 residues.